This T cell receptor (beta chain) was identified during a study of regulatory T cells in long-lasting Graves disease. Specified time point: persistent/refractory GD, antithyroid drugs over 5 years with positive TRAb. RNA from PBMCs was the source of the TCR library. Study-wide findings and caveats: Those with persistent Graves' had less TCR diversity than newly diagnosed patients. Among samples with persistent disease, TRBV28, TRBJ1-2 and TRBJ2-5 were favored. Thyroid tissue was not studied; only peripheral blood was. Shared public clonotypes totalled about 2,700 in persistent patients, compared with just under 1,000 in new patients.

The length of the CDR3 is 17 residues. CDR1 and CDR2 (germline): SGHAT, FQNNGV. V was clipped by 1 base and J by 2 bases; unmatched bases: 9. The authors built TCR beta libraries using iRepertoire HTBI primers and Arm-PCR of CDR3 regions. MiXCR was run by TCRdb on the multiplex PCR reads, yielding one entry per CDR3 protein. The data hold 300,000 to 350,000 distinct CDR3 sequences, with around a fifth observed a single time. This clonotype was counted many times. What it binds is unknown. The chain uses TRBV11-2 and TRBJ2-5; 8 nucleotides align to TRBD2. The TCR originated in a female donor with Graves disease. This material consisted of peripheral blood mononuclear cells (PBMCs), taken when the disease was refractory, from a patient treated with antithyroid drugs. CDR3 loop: CASSLGAYSGKQETQYF. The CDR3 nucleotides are TGTGCCAGCAGCTTAGGAGCTTATAGCGGGAAGCAAGAGACCCAGTACTTC. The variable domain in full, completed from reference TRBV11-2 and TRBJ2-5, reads EAGVAQSPRYKIIEKRQSVAFWCNPISGHATLYWYQQILGQGPKLLIQFQNNGVVDDSQLPKDRFSAERLKGVDSTLKIQPAKLEDSAVYLCASSLGAYSGKQETQYFGPGTRLLVL.